The 14 T cell receptor beta chains presented below share a single source sample, sequenced in a study of T cell responses to AZD1222 COVID-19 vaccine. Clones were read by immunoSEQ multiplex PCR, and TCRdb kept only the in-frame ones, dropping some. The sample shows over 150,000 clones, around 92% of them seen only once. Sequences were derived from peripheral blood, sampled on day 0 of MenACWY control vaccination. These receptors were obtained from an adult in good health.

The genes are TRBV5-6 and TRBJ2-7, with 7 bases fitting TRBD2. CDR1 and CDR2 from the germline V gene are SGHDT and YYEEEE. The CDR3 is 14 amino acids. The V segment lost 3 bases and the J segment 0 bases; nucleotides outside the gene matches: 3. The CDR3 is CASSSLADSYEQYF. In DNA form, the CDR3 reads TGTGCCAGCAGCTCTCTAGCGGACTCCTACGAGCAGTACTTC.

This rearrangement joins TRBV19 to TRBJ1-6; TRBD1 matches 7 bases. The CDR3 is made up of 15 amino acids. CDR1 is LNHDA, CDR2 SQIVND, per germline (reference sequence). J lost 0 bases, V lost 10 bases, and 6 bases had no gene match. As DNA, the CDR3 is TGTGCCACGGGACAGTCGAGCTCCTATAATTCACCCCTCCACTTT. It yields the protein CATGQSSSYNSPLHF.

The chain couples TRBV10-2 to TRBJ2-3; D unclear. Germline CDR1 is WSHSY and CDR2 is SAAADI. The CDR3 is made up of 11 amino acids. V lost 4 bases and J 6 bases, leaving 5 bases between the germline ends. The CDR3 loop reads CASSVRDTQYF. CDR3 coding DNA: TGCGCCAGCAGTGTGAGGGATACGCAGTATTTT.

The chain combines TRBV15 with TRBJ2-1; D is possibly TRBD2 (5 bases). Trimming stripped 1 base from V and 0 bases from J, with 10 bases between. Germline V CDR1 and CDR2: LNHNV, YYDKDF (reference sequence). The CDR3 length is 16 residues. CDR3 sequence (DNA): TGTGCCACCAGCAGAGGCCCGGGGAGCTCCTACAATGAGCAGTTCTTC. Amino acids: CATSRGPGSSYNEQFF.

The chain has TRBV18 and TRBJ1-5; the D is unclear. The CDR3 is made up of 15 amino acids. Germline-derived CDR1 and CDR2 are KGHSH and LQKENI. Trimming removed 3 bases from V and 3 bases from J, with 12 bases in between. CDR3 in DNA: TGTGCCAGCTCACCCCTGGACGGAGCCAATCAGCCCCAGCATTTT. It codes for CASSPLDGANQPQHF.

This clone was observed once. This specimen includes other DNA sequences encoding the same CDR3. V is TRBV18 and J is TRBJ1-1; 7 bases map to TRBD1. V lost 3 bases to trimming and J lost 8 bases; unmatched junction nucleotides: 3. The CDR3 length is 12 residues. Germline V lookup: CDR1 KGHSH, CDR2 LQKENI. The CDR3 bases are TGTGCCAGCTCACCCTCGGACAGGGAAGCTTTCTTT. It translates to CASSPSDREAFF.

V is TRBV12-3 or TRBV12-4 and J is TRBJ1-1; tentatively, D is TRBD1 (5 bases). V lost 6 bases, J lost 3 bases, and 11 bases lay in between. This CDR3 is 13 amino acids long. Written as DNA, the CDR3 is TGTGCCAGCAGCGACAGTACCTACACTGAAGCTTTCTTT. Translating it yields CASSDSTYTEAFF.

Here the CDR3 reads CASPAQPNTEAFF. CDR3 DNA sequence: TGTGCCAGTCCCGCACAACCCAACACTGAAGCTTTCTTT. The genes are TRBV6-5 and TRBJ1-1; D gene ambiguous. V gave up 9 bases and J gave up 2 bases, with 13 bases separating them. The CDR3 spans 13 residues. CDR1 and CDR2 from the germline V gene are MNHEY and SVGAGI.

This clone appeared a single time. J is TRBJ1-2 and V is TRBV25-1; D not certain. V was trimmed by 1 base and J by 4 bases, leaving 10 bases between them. CDR3 size: 14 residues. Per germline, CDR1 MGHDK and CDR2 SYGVNS. CDR3 nucleotides: TGTGCCAGCAGTGAATCTGGAGTCACCTATGGCTACACCTTC. Residues: CASSESGVTYGYTF.

The V and J genes are TRBV9 and TRBJ1-2; 9 bases align to TRBD1. V lost 2 bases and J lost 4; bases outside the gene matches: 6. The CDR3 runs to 15 residues. CDR1 is SGDLS, CDR2 YYNGEE, per germline. The CDR3 protein is CASSVRDRASYGYTF. CDR3 sequence (DNA): TGTGCCAGCAGCGTCCGGGACAGGGCCTCCTATGGCTACACCTTC. The variable domain in full, completed from reference TRBV9 and TRBJ1-2, reads DSGVTQTPKHLITATGQRVTLRCSPRSGDLSVYWYQQSLDQGLQFLIQYYNGEERAKGNILERFSAQQFPDLHSELNLSSLELGDSALYFCASSVRDRASYGYTFGSGTRLTVV.

As to this clone: This CDR3 is also generated by other DNA sequences in the sample. This chain links TRBV7-2 with TRBJ2-7; tentatively, D is TRBD2 (6 bases). This CDR3 comprises 15 residues. From germline, CDR1 is SGHTA and CDR2 FQGNSA. Trimming removed 0 bases from V and 2 bases from J, with 11 bases in between. The CDR3 DNA is TGTGCCAGCAGCTTAGCCGGGACTTCTCCCTACGAGCAGTACTTC. As protein: CASSLAGTSPYEQYF.

This chain joins TRBV11-3 and TRBJ2-3; TRBD2 might be the D (7 bases). The length of the CDR3 is 14 residues. With 4 bases removed from V and 4 bases from J, the gap between germline ends came to 12 bases. In germline, CDR1 is SGHNT, CDR2 YENEEA. The CDR3: CASSSGRGPDTQYF. CDR3 in DNA: TGTGCCAGCAGCTCAGGGCGGGGGCCAGATACGCAGTATTTT.

J is TRBJ1-6 and V is TRBV9; D is undetermined. This CDR3 spans 13 amino acids. The V gene's germline CDR1 is SGDLS and CDR2 YYNGEE. Trimming pared 1 base from V and 11 bases from J, leaving 10 bases between. This CDR3 is CASSVKGGAPLHF. CDR3 DNA sequence: TGTGCCAGCAGCGTAAAGGGTGGAGCACCCCTCCACTTT.

The rearrangement uses TRBV30 and TRBJ1-3; 8 nucleotides line up with TRBD1. The CDR3 extends over 13 amino acids. CDR1 GTSNPN and CDR2 SVGIG come from the germline V gene (reference sequence). V was pared by 5 bases and J by 2 bases, with 2 bases of the junction left unmatched. CDR3 loop: CAWDRGAGNTIYF. The CDR3 nucleotides read TGTGCCTGGGACAGGGGCGCTGGAAACACCATATATTTT. Variable domain in full (rest from reference TRBV30 and TRBJ1-3): SQTIHQWPATLVQPVGSPLSLECTVEGTSNPNLYWYRQAAGRGLQLLFYSVGIGQISSEVPQNLSASRPQDRQFILSSKKLLLSDSGFYLCAWDRGAGNTIYFGEGSWLTVV.